The 22 T cell receptor beta chains in this list originate from one sample, sequenced in a study of blood T cell repertoires in COVID-19. Assay used: immunoSEQ multiplex PCR; TCRdb lists only in-frame clones, some missing. This table holds about 200,000 clones, 85% to 90% found once. The sample comprised peripheral blood. The source is a woman aged 45 to 65 with acute or convalescent COVID-19.

The chain combines TRBV9 with TRBJ1-1; D might be TRBD1 (5 bases). The V end lost 0 bases, the J end lost 0 bases, and 12 bases lay between the germline ends. This CDR3 comprises 16 residues. CDR1 is SGDLS and CDR2 is YYNGEE in the germline V gene. The CDR3 nucleotides read TGTGCCAGCAGCGTAGGGGCCAGGGCGGTGAACACTGAAGCTTTCTTT. Amino acids: CASSVGARAVNTEAFF.

The V call is TRBV5-1, the J call TRBJ1-1; 10 bases agree with TRBD1. The germline gives CDR1 SGHRS, CDR2 YFSETQ. The CDR3 runs to 14 residues. V was pared by 6 bases and J by 5 bases, with 7 bases of the junction left unmatched. The CDR3 sequence is CASTQGQGMTEAFF. In DNA form, the CDR3 reads TGCGCCAGCACCCAGGGACAGGGGATGACTGAAGCTTTCTTT.

This sequence joins TRBV10-3 and TRBJ2-3; 9 nucleotides align to TRBD2. Trimming removed 4 bases from V and 0 bases from J; junction bases left unmatched: 8. The length of the CDR3 is 17 residues. Germline V gene lookup returns CDR1 ENHRY and CDR2 SYGVKD. CDR3 DNA sequence: TGTGCCATCAGTGGGTCTAGCGGGGCAACTAGCACAGATACGCAGTATTTT. Translated, it gives CAISGSSGATSTDTQYF.

The chain employs TRBV7-2 and TRBJ2-5; TRBD1 aligns across 8 bases. CDR3 size: 16 residues. After removal of 4 bases from V and 5 bases from J, the junction contained 12 bases not matched to a gene. From germline, CDR1 is SGHTA and CDR2 FQGNSA. The CDR3 nucleotides read TGTGCCAGCAGCTACAATGGGCAGGGGGCCATGGAGACCCAGTACTTC. Protein: CASSYNGQGAMETQYF.

Points on this clone: In the same sample, other DNA sequences code for this CDR3. This chain links TRBV10-3 with TRBJ1-4; 7 nucleotides agree with TRBD1. This CDR3 contains 15 residues. CDR1 and CDR2 (germline): ENHRY, SYGVKD. V dropped 4 bases and J dropped 0; count of bases not matched to a gene: 2. The CDR3 region has the DNA TGTGCCATCAGTGGAGGGACAGCAACTAATGAAAAACTGTTTTTT. Translating gives CAISGGTATNEKLFF.

The J gene is TRBJ2-6, the V gene TRBV6-5; D is perhaps TRBD1 (6 bases). The CDR3 runs to 16 residues. Germline lookup yields CDR1 MNHEY and CDR2 SVGAGI. The ends were cut back, 2 bases at V and 2 bases at J, with 10 bases in the middle. Here the CDR3 DNA reads TGTGCCAGCAGTTACACCTCAGGGGCTGGGGCCAACGTCCTGACTTTC. Amino acid sequence: CASSYTSGAGANVLTF.

This clone was counted once. The chain uses TRBV7-2 and TRBJ2-1; 8 positions agree with TRBD2. Losses at the gene ends were 5 bases for V and 0 bases for J; bases not matched to a gene: 3. The CDR3 runs 15 residues. From germline, CDR1 is SGHTA and CDR2 FQGNSA. This chain's CDR3 is CASSESGSSYNEQFF. The CDR3 DNA reads TGTGCCAGCAGCGAAAGCGGGAGCTCCTACAATGAGCAGTTCTTC.

The sample holds one count of this clone. The rearrangement uses TRBV5-6 and TRBJ2-1; 8 nucleotides line up with TRBD2. The J segment lost 4 bases and the V segment lost 6 bases, leaving 9 bases of the junction unmatched. The germline V gene has CDR1 SGHDT and CDR2 YYEEEE. The CDR3 spans 15 residues. The CDR3 spells CASIRTSWTYNEQFF. The DNA for the CDR3 is TGTGCCAGCATCAGGACTAGCTGGACATACAATGAGCAGTTCTTC. Using reference TRBV5-6 and TRBJ2-1 for the parts outside the CDR3, the full variable domain is DAGVTQSPTHLIKTRGQQVTLRCSPKSGHDTVSWYQQALGQGPQFIFQYYEEEERQRGNFPDRFSGHQFPNYSSELNVNALLLGDSALYLCASIRTSWTYNEQFFGPGTRLTVL.

The gene calls are TRBV29-1 and TRBJ1-1; 10 positions agree with TRBD1. CDR1 and CDR2 from the germline V gene are SQVTM and ANQGSEA. V trimming: 6 bases; J trimming: 2 bases; junction bases outside the gene matches: 3. The CDR3 contains 13 residues. The CDR3 spells CSVATGGNTEAFF. In DNA, the CDR3 is TGCAGCGTCGCGACAGGGGGCAACACTGAAGCTTTCTTT.

The genes are TRBV7-2 and TRBJ2-1; 7 nucleotides line up with TRBD2. This CDR3 is 15 amino acids long. V trimming: 5 bases; J trimming: 5 bases; junction bases outside the gene matches: 9. The germline V gene has CDR1 SGHTA and CDR2 FQGNSA. The CDR3 protein is CASSGLASGDNEQFF. The CDR3 DNA reads as TGTGCCAGCAGCGGGCTGGCTAGCGGAGACAATGAGCAGTTCTTC.

The CDR3 is CASSPSPARFYEQYF. CDR3 DNA sequence: TGTGCCAGCAGCCCCTCTCCTGCGCGATTCTACGAGCAGTACTTC. The gene calls are TRBV7-7 and TRBJ2-7; no reliable D call. The CDR3 is 15 residues long. CDR1 is SSHAT, CDR2 FNYEAQ, per germline (reference sequence). Trimming shortened V by 5 bases and J by 3 bases, and 17 bases separated the two germline ends.

The V gene is TRBV9, the J gene TRBJ1-1; 7 bases align to TRBD1. V lost 3 bases to trimming and J lost 5 bases; unmatched junction nucleotides: 7. The CDR3 contains 14 residues. Germline values: CDR1 SGDLS, CDR2 YYNGEE. CDR3 residues: CASSGGQVWTEAFF. CDR3 sequence (DNA): TGTGCCAGCAGCGGAGGACAGGTTTGGACTGAAGCTTTCTTT.

J is TRBJ2-1 and V is TRBV9; the D gene is possibly TRBD1 (6 bases). V was shortened by 4 bases and J by 0 bases, with 14 bases between the two germline ends. CDR3 length: 16 amino acids. Looked up from germline, CDR1 is SGDLS and CDR2 is YYNGEE. The CDR3: CASSPQGGPSYNEQFF. CDR3 in DNA: TGTGCCAGCAGCCCCCAAGGGGGTCCCTCCTACAATGAGCAGTTCTTC. Supplemented by reference TRBV9 and TRBJ2-1, the full variable domain reads DSGVTQTPKHLITATGQRVTLRCSPRSGDLSVYWYQQSLDQGLQFLIQYYNGEERAKGNILERFSAQQFPDLHSELNLSSLELGDSALYFCASSPQGGPSYNEQFFGPGTRLTVL.

CDR3 sequence: CASSSTGGDYGYTF. CDR3 coding DNA: TGCGCCAGCAGTTCGACAGGGGGCGACTATGGCTACACCTTC. The chain uses TRBV4-1 and TRBJ1-2; 10 bases align to TRBD1. Germline CDR1 and CDR2: MGHRA and YSYEKL. The CDR3 totals 14 residues. The V segment lost 6 bases and the J segment 3 bases; nucleotides outside the gene matches: 4.

This chain joins TRBV11-2 and TRBJ1-5, with D perhaps TRBD1 (5 bases). There are 13 residues in the CDR3. Germline lookup yields CDR1 SGHAT and CDR2 FQNNGV. The V end lost 3 bases, the J end lost 8 bases, and 11 bases lay between the germline ends. The CDR3 DNA reads as TGTGCCAGCAGCTTGACAGTGGCTGAGCCCCAGCATTTT. This sequence encodes CASSLTVAEPQHF.

The genes are TRBV5-8 and TRBJ2-2; 8 bases agree with TRBD1. V shed 3 bases and J 1 base; nucleotides not matched to a gene: 5. CDR3 size: 16 residues. Germline V CDR1 and CDR2: SGHTS, YDEGEE. The CDR3 region is CASSSTGTGNTGELFF. In DNA form, the CDR3 reads TGTGCCAGCAGCTCTACCGGGACAGGGAACACCGGGGAGCTGTTTTTT.

V gene TRBV20-1 combines with J gene TRBJ1-5; D is unclear. V shed 3 bases and J shed 0 bases, with 12 bases lying between them. The CDR3 runs 15 residues. Per the germline V gene, CDR1 is DFQATT and CDR2 is SNEGSKA (reference sequence). CDR3 loop: CSASIPEGSNQPQHF. In DNA, the CDR3 is TGCAGTGCTAGTATCCCCGAGGGTAGCAATCAGCCCCAGCATTTT.

J is TRBJ1-3 and V is TRBV13; D not resolved. Germline CDR1 is PRHDT and CDR2 is FYEKMQ (reference sequence). This CDR3 spans 14 amino acids. The V and J ends lost 1 base and 0 bases respectively, with 4 bases between them. The CDR3 reads CASSLAISGNTIYF. In nucleotides, the CDR3 is TGTGCCAGCAGCTTAGCTATCTCTGGAAACACCATATATTTT.

This clone was found a few times. The rearrangement uses TRBV2 and TRBJ2-5, with 8 bases lining up with TRBD1. Unmatched junction bases numbered 4, after V lost 5 bases and J lost 5 bases. This CDR3 has 13 residues. Germline V lookup: CDR1 SNHLY, CDR2 FYNNEI. CDR3 in amino acids: CASSMDRDETQYF. CDR3 DNA: TGTGCCAGCAGTATGGACAGGGACGAGACCCAGTACTTC.

The gene calls are TRBV6-2 or TRBV6-3 and TRBJ1-4; tentative D call: TRBD1 (5 bases). The CDR3 length is 14 residues. V lost 6 bases and J lost 5, with 13 bases in between. Germline V gene lookup returns CDR1 MNHEY and CDR2 SVGEGT. Written as DNA, the CDR3 is TGTGCCAGCAGCCCTGCGGACATCAATGAAAAACTGTTTTTT. Translated, it gives CASSPADINEKLFF.

The chain employs TRBV7-2 and TRBJ1-2, with TRBD1 identical over 7 bases. This CDR3 has 15 amino acids. Germline trimming cut 5 bases from V and 6 bases from J; bases unmatched to any gene: 12. Germline assignment: CDR1 SGHTA and CDR2 FQGNSA. Here the CDR3 reads CASSPRGDRVHGYTF. In DNA, the CDR3 is TGTGCCAGCAGCCCTCGAGGCGACAGGGTGCATGGCTACACCTTC.

CDR3 nucleotide sequence: TGTGCCAGCTCACCGGGACAGGGGTTGGGTACTGATCAGCCCCAGCATTTT. It translates to CASSPGQGLGTDQPQHF. This rearrangement joins TRBV18 to TRBJ1-5, with 10 bases fitting TRBD1. Germline V CDR1 and CDR2: KGHSH, LQKENI. Trimming cost V 3 bases and J 5 bases; bases outside gene matches: 10. The CDR3 has 17 residues. The entire variable domain, with the rest obtained from reference TRBV18 and TRBJ1-5, is as follows: NAGVMQNPRHLVRRRGQEARLRCSPMKGHSHVYWYRQLPEEGLKFMVYLQKENIIDESGMPKERFSAEFPKEGPSILRIQQVVRGDSAAYFCASSPGQGLGTDQPQHFGDGTRLSIL.